This record looks at one T cell receptor (beta chain) sequence and its context. Its cognate antigen has yet to be identified. Within one base of it there is no much larger clone, and no base qualities were kept. This record belongs to a study of technical replicates of blood from a handful of donors (dated by TCRdb to about 2017). Library preparation employed the immunoSEQ multiplex PCR assay. This is the immuneACCESS table as TCRdb keeps it, with only in-frame sequences that have V and J called. A part of the clones is gone; compared with another copy, unresolved V genes explain less than half, and the rest is unexplained. Within this sample are approximately 59,000 clones, with approximately 83% of them counted one time only. Together, the top ten hold 5% of the sample. The CDR3, from cysteine to phenylalanine, totals 15 residues. The retained sequence is limited to the CDR3, 45 bases, with the frame set at the first base. The germline V gene encodes CDR1 SGHTA and CDR2 FQGNSA. V has 2 bases trimmed and J has 10 bases trimmed; junction bases matching no gene number 9.

Sequencing input: PBMCs. This receptor was obtained from a human donor in good health. Some clones in this sample may be carry-over from other donors' samples. The rearrangement combines TRBV7-2 with TRBJ2-1; TRBD2 agrees with 9 junctional bases. This receptor has the CDR3 CASSLSAGGHREQFF. At the DNA level, the sequence is TGTGCCAGCAGCTTATCTGCGGGGGGGCATCGGGAGCAGTTCTTC.